This paragraph covers one TCR beta chain sequence. What it binds is not known. The entry originates in a study of cytomegalovirus exposure and HLA in healthy donors. As for the study in general: When 398 donors were genotyped, about 81% of them were found to fall in the Caucasian-associated ancestry cluster. Overall study results and limits: Likely technical artifact: a cluster of highly shared sequence variants. As a later analysis showed, a missense DCLRE1C variant was linked to trimming of TCR beta V- and J-genes. An ancestry cluster, one associated with Asian ancestry, reportedly showed fewer N-insertions than the approximately 670-donor mean in a later analysis.

Use of 60 Vbeta and 13 Jbeta primers characterized the PCR. Repertoires were generated with immunoSEQ multiplex PCR, while TCRdb's copy carries only in-frame clones and drops some. The sample yields 100,000 to 150,000 clones, about 73% seen once. This receptor was obtained from a woman aged 35 to 49 in good health and CMV-seronegative. Sample: PBMCs.

The CDR3 bases are TGTGCCAGCAGTGAGGGTAATGAAAAACTGTTTTTT. Translating gives CASSEGNEKLFF. The chain carries TRBV28 and TRBJ1-4; D is uncertain. CDR1 and CDR2 (germline): MDHEN, SYDVKM. This CDR3 is 12 amino acids long. Trimming stripped 5 bases from V and 4 bases from J, with 5 bases between.